This entry lists 2 T cell receptor beta chains sequenced from one sample in a study of blood T cell repertoires in COVID-19. Generated by immunoSEQ multiplex PCR, the TCRdb table keeps only in-frame clones and is missing some. Among 30,000 to 40,000 clones, 85% to 90% were seen once, and the ten largest hold 35% to 55%. Sequenced: peripheral blood. Receptors originate from a man in his fifties or sixties with active or convalescent COVID-19.

DNA of the CDR3: TGTGCCAGCAGTGGCCACAATAGCGGGGGGGCGCGGAGTGAGCAGTTCTTC. This translates into CASSGHNSGGARSEQFF. The chain joins TRBV6-1 to TRBJ2-1, with 11 bases that match TRBD2. The V gene end was trimmed by 4 bases and the J gene end by 9 bases; junction bases not matched to a gene: 14. The CDR3 sequence is 17 residues long. CDR1 and CDR2 (germline): MNHNS, SASEGT.

V usage is TRBV2 and J usage is TRBJ1-1; 7 bases match TRBD1. The V segment lost 0 bases and the J segment 4 bases; nucleotides outside the gene matches: 8. Germline V gene data show CDR1 as SNHLY and CDR2 as FYNNEI. The CDR3 is made up of 16 amino acids. CDR3 sequence: CASSEARTGVGTEAFF. CDR3 coding DNA: TGTGCCAGCAGTGAAGCGCGAACAGGGGTGGGCACTGAAGCTTTCTTT.